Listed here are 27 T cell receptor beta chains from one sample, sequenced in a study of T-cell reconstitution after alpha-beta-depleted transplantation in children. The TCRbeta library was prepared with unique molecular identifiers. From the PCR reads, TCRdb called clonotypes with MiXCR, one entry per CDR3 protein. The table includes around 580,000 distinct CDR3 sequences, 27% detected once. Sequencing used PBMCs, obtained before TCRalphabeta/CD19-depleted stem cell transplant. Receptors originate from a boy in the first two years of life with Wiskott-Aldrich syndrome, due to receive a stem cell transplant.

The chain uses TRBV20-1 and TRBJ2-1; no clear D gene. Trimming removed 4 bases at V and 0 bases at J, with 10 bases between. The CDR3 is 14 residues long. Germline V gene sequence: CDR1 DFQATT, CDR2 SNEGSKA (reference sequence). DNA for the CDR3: TGCAGTGCTATTAAGCAGAGCTCCTACAATGAGCAGTTCTTC. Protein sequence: CSAIKQSSYNEQFF.

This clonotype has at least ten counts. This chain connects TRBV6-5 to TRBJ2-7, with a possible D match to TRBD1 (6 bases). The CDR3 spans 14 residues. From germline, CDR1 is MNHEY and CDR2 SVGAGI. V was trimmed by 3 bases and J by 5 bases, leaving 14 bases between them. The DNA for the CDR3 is TGTGCCAGCAGTTATGTTTTGGGACACCACGAGCAGTACTTC. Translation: CASSYVLGHHEQYF.

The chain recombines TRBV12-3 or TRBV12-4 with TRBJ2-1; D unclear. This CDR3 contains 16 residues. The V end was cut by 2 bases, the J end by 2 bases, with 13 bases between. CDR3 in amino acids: CASSLTRRRTYNEQFF. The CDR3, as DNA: TGTGCCAGCAGTTTAACCCGACGGCGGACCTACAATGAGCAGTTCTTC.

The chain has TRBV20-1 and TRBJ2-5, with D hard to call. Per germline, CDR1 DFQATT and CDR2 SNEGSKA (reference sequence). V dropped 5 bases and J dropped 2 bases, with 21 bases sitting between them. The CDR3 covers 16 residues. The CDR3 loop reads CSARRLLPPKQETQYF. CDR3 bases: TGCAGTGCTCGGAGACTCCTTCCGCCTAAACAAGAGACCCAGTACTTC.

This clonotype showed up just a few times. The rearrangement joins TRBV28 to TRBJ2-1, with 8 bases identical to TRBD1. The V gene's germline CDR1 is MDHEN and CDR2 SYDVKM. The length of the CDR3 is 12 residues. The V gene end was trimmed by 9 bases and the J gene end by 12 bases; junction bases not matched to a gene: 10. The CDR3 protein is CASHTGGQGQFF. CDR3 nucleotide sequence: TGTGCCAGTCATACAGGGGGGCAAGGGCAGTTCTTC.

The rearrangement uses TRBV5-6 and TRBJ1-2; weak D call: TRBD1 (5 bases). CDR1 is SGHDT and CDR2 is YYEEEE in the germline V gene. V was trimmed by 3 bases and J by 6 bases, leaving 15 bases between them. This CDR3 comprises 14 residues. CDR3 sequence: CASSSTWGRDGYTF. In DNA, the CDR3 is TGTGCCAGCAGCTCGACGTGGGGGAGAGATGGCTACACCTTC.

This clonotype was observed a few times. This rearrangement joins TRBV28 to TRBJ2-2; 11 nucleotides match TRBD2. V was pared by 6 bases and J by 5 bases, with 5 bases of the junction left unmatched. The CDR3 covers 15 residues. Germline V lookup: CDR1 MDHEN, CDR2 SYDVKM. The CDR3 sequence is CASSSVAGGTGELFF. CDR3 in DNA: TGTGCCAGCAGCTCAGTAGCGGGAGGGACCGGGGAGCTGTTTTTT.

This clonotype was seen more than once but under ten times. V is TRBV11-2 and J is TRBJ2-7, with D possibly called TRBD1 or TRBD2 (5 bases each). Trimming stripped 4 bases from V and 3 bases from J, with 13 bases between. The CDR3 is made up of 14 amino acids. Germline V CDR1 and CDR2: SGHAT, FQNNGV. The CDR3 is CASSSWDGGYEQYF. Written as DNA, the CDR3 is TGTGCCAGCAGCTCCTGGGACGGAGGCTACGAGCAGTACTTC.

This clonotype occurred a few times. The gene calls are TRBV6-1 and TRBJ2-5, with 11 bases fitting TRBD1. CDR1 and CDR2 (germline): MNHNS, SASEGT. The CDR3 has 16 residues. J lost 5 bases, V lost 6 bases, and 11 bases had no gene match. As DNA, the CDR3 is TGTGCCAGCAGCTCCCCGGACAGGGGGCGCGGGGAGACCCAGTACTTC. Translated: CASSSPDRGRGETQYF.

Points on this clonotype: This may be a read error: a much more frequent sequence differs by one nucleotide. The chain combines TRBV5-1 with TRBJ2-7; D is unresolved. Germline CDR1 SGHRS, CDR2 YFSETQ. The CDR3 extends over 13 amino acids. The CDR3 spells CASSLAVSYEHYF. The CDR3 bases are TGCGCCAGCAGCTTGGCAGTTTCCTACGAGCACTACTTC.

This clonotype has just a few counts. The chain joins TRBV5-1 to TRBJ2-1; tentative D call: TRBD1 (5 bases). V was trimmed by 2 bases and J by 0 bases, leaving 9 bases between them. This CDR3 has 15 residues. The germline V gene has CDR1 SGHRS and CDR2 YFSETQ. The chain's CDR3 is CASSFRGASYNEQFF. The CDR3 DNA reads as TGCGCCAGCAGCTTTAGGGGTGCCTCCTACAATGAGCAGTTCTTC.

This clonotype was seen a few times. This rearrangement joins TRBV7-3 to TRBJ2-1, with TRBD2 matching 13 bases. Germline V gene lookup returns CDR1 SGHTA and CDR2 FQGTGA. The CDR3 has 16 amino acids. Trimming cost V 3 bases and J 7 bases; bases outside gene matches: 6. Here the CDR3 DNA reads TGTGCCAGCAGCTTGTCCGGGACTAGCGGGATAAATGAGCAGTTCTTC. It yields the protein CASSLSGTSGINEQFF.

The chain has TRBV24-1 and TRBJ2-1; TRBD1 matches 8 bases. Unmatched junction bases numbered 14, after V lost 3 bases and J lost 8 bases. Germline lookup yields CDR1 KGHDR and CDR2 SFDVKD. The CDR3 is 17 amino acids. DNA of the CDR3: TGTGCCACCAGTGATATGGACAGGGTAGGTTTATGGGATGAGCAGTTCTTC. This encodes CATSDMDRVGLWDEQFF.

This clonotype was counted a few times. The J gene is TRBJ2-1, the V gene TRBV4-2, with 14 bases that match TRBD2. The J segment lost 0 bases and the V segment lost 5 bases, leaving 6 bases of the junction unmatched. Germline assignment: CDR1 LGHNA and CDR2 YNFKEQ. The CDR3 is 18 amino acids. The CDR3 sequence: CASSRTSGRPSSYNEQFF. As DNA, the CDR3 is TGTGCCAGCAGCAGGACTAGCGGGAGGCCGAGCTCCTACAATGAGCAGTTCTTC.

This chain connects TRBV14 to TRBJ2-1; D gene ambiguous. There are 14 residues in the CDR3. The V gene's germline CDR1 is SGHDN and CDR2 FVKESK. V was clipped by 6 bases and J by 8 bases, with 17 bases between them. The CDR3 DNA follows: TGTGCCAGCAGGAAAAAGTGGGTAGAAGATGAGCAGTTCTTC. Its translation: CASRKKWVEDEQFF. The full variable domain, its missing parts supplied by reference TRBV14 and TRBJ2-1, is EAGVTQFPSHSVIEKGQTVTLRCDPISGHDNLYWYRRVMGKEIKFLLHFVKESKQDESGMPNNRFLAERTGGTYSTLKVQPAELEDSGVYFCASRKKWVEDEQFFGPGTRLTVL.

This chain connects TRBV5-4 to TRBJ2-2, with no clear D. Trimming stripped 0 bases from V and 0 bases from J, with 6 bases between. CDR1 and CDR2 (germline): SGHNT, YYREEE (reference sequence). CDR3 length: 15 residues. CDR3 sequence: CASSLDRSNTGELFF. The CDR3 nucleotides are TGTGCCAGCAGCTTGGACCGCTCGAACACCGGGGAGCTGTTTTTT.

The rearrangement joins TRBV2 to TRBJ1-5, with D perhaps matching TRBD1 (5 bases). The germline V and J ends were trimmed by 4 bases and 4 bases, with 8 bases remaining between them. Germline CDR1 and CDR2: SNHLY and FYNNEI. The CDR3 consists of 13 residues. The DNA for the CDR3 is TGTGCCAGCAGTGGGACAATGAATCAGCCCCAGCATTTT. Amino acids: CASSGTMNQPQHF. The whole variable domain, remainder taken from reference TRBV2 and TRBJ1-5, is EPEVTQTPSHQVTQMGQEVILRCVPISNHLYFYWYRQILGQKVEFLVSFYNNEISEKSEIFDDQFSVERPDGSNFTLKIRSTKLEDSAMYFCASSGTMNQPQHFGDGTRLSIL.

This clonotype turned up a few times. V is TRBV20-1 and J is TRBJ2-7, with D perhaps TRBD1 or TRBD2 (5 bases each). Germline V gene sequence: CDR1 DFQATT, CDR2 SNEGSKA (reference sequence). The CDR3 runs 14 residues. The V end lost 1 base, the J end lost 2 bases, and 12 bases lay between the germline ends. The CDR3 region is CSARALGRAYEQYF. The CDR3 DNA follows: TGCAGTGCTAGAGCACTGGGACGTGCCTACGAGCAGTACTTC.

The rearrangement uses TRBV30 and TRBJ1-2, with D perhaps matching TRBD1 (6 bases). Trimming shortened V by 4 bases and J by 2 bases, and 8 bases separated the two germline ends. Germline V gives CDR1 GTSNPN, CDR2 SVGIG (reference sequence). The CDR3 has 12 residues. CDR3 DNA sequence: TGTGCCTGGAATGACAGGAACTATGGCTACACCTTC. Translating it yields CAWNDRNYGYTF.

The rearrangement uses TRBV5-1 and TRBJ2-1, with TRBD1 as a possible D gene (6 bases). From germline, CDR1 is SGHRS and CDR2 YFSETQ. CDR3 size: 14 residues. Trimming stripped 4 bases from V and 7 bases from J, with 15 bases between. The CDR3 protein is CASSPQTGPNEQFF. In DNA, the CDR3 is TGCGCCAGCAGCCCACAAACAGGGCCTAATGAGCAGTTCTTC.

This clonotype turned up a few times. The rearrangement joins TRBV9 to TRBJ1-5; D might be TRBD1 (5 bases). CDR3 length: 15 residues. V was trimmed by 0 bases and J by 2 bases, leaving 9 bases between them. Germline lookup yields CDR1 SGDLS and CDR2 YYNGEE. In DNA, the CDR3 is TGTGCCAGCAGCGTAGAGGGGACGGGCAATCAGCCCCAGCATTTT. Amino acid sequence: CASSVEGTGNQPQHF.

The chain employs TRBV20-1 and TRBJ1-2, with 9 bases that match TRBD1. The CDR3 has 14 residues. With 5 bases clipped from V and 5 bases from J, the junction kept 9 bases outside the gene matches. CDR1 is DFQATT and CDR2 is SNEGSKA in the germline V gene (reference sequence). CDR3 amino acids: CSAAPGTGTYGYTF. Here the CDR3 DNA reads TGCAGTGCTGCCCCCGGGACAGGGACGTATGGCTACACCTTC.

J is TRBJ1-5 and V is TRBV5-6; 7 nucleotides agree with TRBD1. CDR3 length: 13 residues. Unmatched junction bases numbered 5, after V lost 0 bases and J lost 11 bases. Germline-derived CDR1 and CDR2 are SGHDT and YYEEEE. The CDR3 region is CASSLDRGYSQHF. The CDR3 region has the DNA TGTGCCAGCAGCTTGGACAGGGGATATTCCCAGCATTTT.

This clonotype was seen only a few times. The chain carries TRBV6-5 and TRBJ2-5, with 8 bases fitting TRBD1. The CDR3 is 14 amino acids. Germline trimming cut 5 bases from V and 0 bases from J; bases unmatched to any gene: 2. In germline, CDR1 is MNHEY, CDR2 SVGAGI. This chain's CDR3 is CASSRTGNQETQYF. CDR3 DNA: TGTGCCAGCAGTAGGACAGGGAACCAAGAGACCCAGTACTTC.

The CDR3 loop reads CATSRVGLAGAETQYF. For the CDR3, the DNA is TGTGCCACCAGCAGAGTCGGACTAGCGGGAGCAGAGACCCAGTACTTC. The V and J genes are TRBV15 and TRBJ2-5, with 13 bases lining up with TRBD2. CDR1 and CDR2 from the germline V gene are LNHNV and YYDKDF (reference sequence). The V and J ends lost 1 base and 4 bases, in that order; junction bases with no gene match: 3. This CDR3 contains 16 residues.

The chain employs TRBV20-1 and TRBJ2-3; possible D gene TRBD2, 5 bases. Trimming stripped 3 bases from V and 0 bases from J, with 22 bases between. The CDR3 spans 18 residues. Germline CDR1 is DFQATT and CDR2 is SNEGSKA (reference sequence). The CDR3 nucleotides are TGCAGTGCTAGGGCGGGTCTAGACCCCATCAAAAGCACAGATACGCAGTATTTT. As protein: CSARAGLDPIKSTDTQYF.

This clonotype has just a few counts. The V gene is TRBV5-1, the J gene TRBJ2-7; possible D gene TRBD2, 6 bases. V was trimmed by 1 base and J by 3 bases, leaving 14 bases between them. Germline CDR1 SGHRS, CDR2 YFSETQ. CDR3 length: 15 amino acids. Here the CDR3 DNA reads TGCGCCAGCAGCTTGATTCCGGGAGAGGGCTACGAGCAGTACTTC. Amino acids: CASSLIPGEGYEQYF.